This T cell receptor (beta chain) was captured by sequencing in a study of Ad26.COV2.S vaccination and SARS-CoV-2 variants. The treatment: 15 to 20 received Ad26.COV2.S at low or high dose, single or two shots; 5 received placebo; per-sample allocation not given. On day 63 after the first injection, vaccine and placebo recipients gave samples. Assay: immunoSEQ multiplex PCR; the TCRdb copy retains only in-frame clones and omits some. The repertoire holds about 350,000 clones, with about 86% as singletons. The sequencing used peripheral blood, collected in a trial of Ad26.COV2.S vaccine versus placebo. The TCR comes from a person between 18 and 59 years old who received the Ad26.COV2.S COVID-19 vaccine or a placebo.

CDR3 sequence reads: CATPTDTTGFHPPPKETQYF. CDR3 coding DNA: TGTGCCACCCCCACTGATACGACAGGGTTCCACCCCCCCCCTAAAGAGACCCAGTACTTC. This chain links TRBV6-4 with TRBJ2-5, with 7 bases fitting TRBD1. The length of the CDR3 is 20 residues. The germline V gene encodes CDR1 MRHNA and CDR2 SNTAGT. The J segment lost 3 bases and the V segment lost 10 bases, leaving 29 bases of the junction unmatched.